The 19 T cell receptor beta chains reported below all come from one sample, sequenced in a study of T cell responses to AZD1222 COVID-19 vaccine. Data came from immunoSEQ multiplex PCR; TCRdb stores just in-frame clones and leaves some out. Found here are some 110,000 clones, 80% to 90% of them singletons; the top ten hold more than 3%. The starting material was peripheral blood, obtained on day 0 of MenACWY control vaccination. The receptors derive from an adult in good health.

This chain connects TRBV5-4 to TRBJ2-7, with 11 bases aligning to TRBD2. This CDR3 comprises 19 residues. Germline lookup yields CDR1 SGHNT and CDR2 YYREEE (reference sequence). Trimming took 0 bases from V and 0 from J; bases not matched to a gene: 11. The CDR3 is CASSLGPGTSGYSSYEQYF. The CDR3 DNA reads as TGTGCCAGCAGCTTGGGACCCGGGACTAGCGGTTATAGCTCCTACGAGCAGTACTTC.

The rearrangement uses TRBV19 and TRBJ2-3; tentatively, D is TRBD2 (5 bases). This CDR3 has 15 amino acids. The germline gives CDR1 LNHDA, CDR2 SQIVND (reference sequence). The V end lost 7 bases, the J end lost 3 bases, and 17 bases lay between the germline ends. CDR3 DNA: TGTGCCAGTACAAGATCGGGGAGTCGTACAGATACGCAGTATTTT. It specifies CASTRSGSRTDTQYF.

The V call is TRBV10-3, the J call TRBJ2-1; D may be TRBD1 (6 bases). Germline-derived CDR1 and CDR2 are ENHRY and SYGVKD. The germline V and J ends were trimmed by 6 bases and 0 bases, with 12 bases remaining between them. This CDR3 comprises 15 residues. CDR3 in amino acids: CAIREEQGSYNEQFF. DNA for the CDR3: TGTGCCATCAGAGAAGAACAGGGCTCCTACAATGAGCAGTTCTTC.

The count of this clone is one. The rearrangement uses TRBV7-8 and TRBJ1-1; tentatively, D is TRBD1 (6 bases). V was pared by 6 bases and J by 1 base, with 15 bases between. The germline gives CDR1 SGHVS, CDR2 FQNEAQ. This CDR3 is 15 amino acids long. The CDR3: CASSITDSPNTEAFF. The CDR3 nucleotides are TGTGCCAGCAGTATAACGGACAGCCCGAACACTGAAGCTTTCTTT.

The genes are TRBV29-1 and TRBJ1-4, with a tentative D call TRBD1 (5 bases). Germline CDR1 and CDR2: SQVTM and ANQGSEA. CDR3 length: 14 residues. The V and J ends lost 6 bases and 4 bases respectively, with 15 bases between them. Here the CDR3 DNA reads TGCAGCGTGAAGAGTTCGGGGGATAATGAAAAACTGTTTTTT. It specifies CSVKSSGDNEKLFF.

The genes are TRBV18 and TRBJ1-1; perhaps TRBD1 as D (6 bases). CDR1 is KGHSH, CDR2 LQKENI, per germline. Between the trimmed V and J ends, which lost 4 bases and 2 bases, there was a span of 14 bases. This CDR3 has 15 residues. The chain's CDR3 is CASSQNGQKNTEAFF. The CDR3 DNA sequence: TGTGCCAGCTCACAAAACGGACAGAAAAACACTGAAGCTTTCTTT.

The V call is TRBV7-9, the J call TRBJ2-1, with D perhaps matching TRBD2 (6 bases). The CDR3 totals 14 residues. V shed 7 bases and J shed 3 bases, with 13 bases lying between them. Per the germline V gene, CDR1 is SEHNR and CDR2 is FQNEAQ (reference sequence). As DNA, the CDR3 is TGTGCCAGCAACCCTTCGGGACTCTACAATGAGCAGTTCTTC. It is translated as CASNPSGLYNEQFF.

The V gene is TRBV6-5, the J gene TRBJ2-3; D may be TRBD1 (6 bases). Germline V gives CDR1 MNHEY, CDR2 SVGAGI. This CDR3 spans 14 amino acids. The ends were cut back, 10 bases at V and 3 bases at J, with 17 bases in the middle. CDR3 sequence (DNA): TGTGCCACCAGCCTCCCAGGGGCTACAGATACGCAGTATTTT. As protein: CATSLPGATDTQYF.

The chain combines TRBV4-3 with TRBJ2-7, with 8 bases that match TRBD2. Per germline, CDR1 LGHNA and CDR2 YSLEER. The CDR3 has 16 residues. V lost 0 bases, J lost 4 bases, and 8 bases stayed unmatched. The CDR3 here is CASSQDGGGIRYEQYF. The CDR3 DNA follows: TGCGCCAGCAGCCAAGATGGCGGGGGGATTCGGTACGAGCAGTACTTC.

The rearrangement links TRBV28 to TRBJ2-7; 7 nucleotides line up with TRBD1. Germline V gene sequence: CDR1 MDHEN, CDR2 SYDVKM. The CDR3 length is 14 residues. V lost 3 bases to trimming and J lost 4 bases; unmatched junction nucleotides: 6. CDR3 loop: CASSFIQGRYEQYF. DNA of the CDR3: TGTGCCAGCAGTTTCATACAGGGGCGGTACGAGCAGTACTTC.

The chain couples TRBV5-4 to TRBJ1-4, with 7 bases fitting TRBD1. V was pared by 0 bases and J by 5 bases, with 7 bases of the junction left unmatched. Germline V CDR1 and CDR2: SGHNT, YYREEE (reference sequence). The CDR3 length is 16 residues. The CDR3 spells CASSLEGAVKNEKLFF. For the CDR3, the DNA is TGTGCCAGCAGCTTGGAGGGGGCAGTTAAAAATGAAAAACTGTTTTTT.

The chain carries TRBV28 and TRBJ1-1; the match to TRBD1 covers 7 bases. V lost 5 bases, J lost 5 bases, and 11 bases stayed unmatched. The CDR3 totals 15 residues. Germline V gene sequence: CDR1 MDHEN, CDR2 SYDVKM. CDR3 loop: CASSPGGQVVTEAFF. CDR3 in DNA: TGTGCCAGCAGTCCAGGAGGACAGGTGGTAACTGAAGCTTTCTTT.

Only one count was recorded for this clone. The chain carries TRBV21-1 and TRBJ1-3. TRBV21-1 is assigned pseudogene status. The CDR3 contains 15 residues. As DNA, the CDR3 is TGTGCCACCTCGAGGGTGAGTTCTCCAGGAAACACCATATATTTT. Translated, it gives CATSRVSSPGNTIYF.

The chain recombines TRBV6-5 with TRBJ2-7; tentative D call: TRBD1 (5 bases). The CDR3 is 12 residues long. Germline loops: CDR1 MNHEY, CDR2 SVGAGI. Trimming pared 8 bases from V and 5 bases from J, leaving 13 bases between. CDR3 residues: CASGNRLDEQYF. As DNA, the CDR3 is TGTGCCAGCGGTAACAGGTTAGACGAGCAGTACTTC.

V is TRBV28 and J is TRBJ2-4; 9 nucleotides line up with TRBD1. V dropped 2 bases and J dropped 5; count of bases not matched to a gene: 4. This CDR3 contains 15 residues. Germline lookup yields CDR1 MDHEN and CDR2 SYDVKM. The CDR3 spells CASSLGGTGQNIQYF. The CDR3 region has the DNA TGTGCCAGCAGTTTAGGCGGGACAGGGCAAAACATTCAGTACTTC.

The chain joins TRBV7-6 to TRBJ1-1; D is unclear. V was clipped by 4 bases and J by 6 bases, with 6 bases between them. CDR3 size: 11 residues. Germline V gene data show CDR1 as SGHVS and CDR2 as FNYEAQ. DNA of the CDR3: TGTGCCAGCAGCTCTGGACCTGAAGCTTTCTTT. Translating it yields CASSSGPEAFF.

The chain recombines TRBV29-1 with TRBJ1-2; 10 positions agree with TRBD1. V gave up 3 bases and J gave up 7 bases; unmatched junction bases: 5. The CDR3 covers 13 residues. Germline values: CDR1 SQVTM, CDR2 ANQGSEA. CDR3 sequence (DNA): TGCAGCGTTGAGCCGGGACAGGGGATTGGCTACACCTTC. It codes for CSVEPGQGIGYTF.

J is TRBJ1-4 and V is TRBV13, with D maybe TRBD1 (5 bases). V lost 0 bases to trimming and J lost 6 bases, with 14 bases between them. From germline, CDR1 is PRHDT and CDR2 FYEKMQ (reference sequence). The CDR3 runs 16 residues. This CDR3 is CASSLGRGSLYEKLFF. The CDR3 nucleotides read TGTGCCAGCAGCTTAGGAAGGGGCAGCCTATATGAAAAACTGTTTTTT. Full variable domain (rest looked up from reference TRBV13 and TRBJ1-4): AAGVIQSPRHLIKEKRETATLKCYPIPRHDTVYWYQQGPGQDPQFLISFYEKMQSDKGSIPDRFSAQQFSDYHSELNMSSLELGDSALYFCASSLGRGSLYEKLFFGSGTQLSVL.

The V gene is TRBV11-3, the J gene TRBJ2-3; weak D call: TRBD2 (5 bases). This CDR3 is built from 14 residues. Looked up from germline, CDR1 is SGHNT and CDR2 is YENEEA. With 4 bases removed from V and 5 bases from J, the gap between germline ends came to 13 bases. This chain's CDR3 is CASSSRTGEDTQYF. The CDR3 DNA reads TGTGCCAGCAGCTCAAGGACTGGGGAAGATACGCAGTATTTT.